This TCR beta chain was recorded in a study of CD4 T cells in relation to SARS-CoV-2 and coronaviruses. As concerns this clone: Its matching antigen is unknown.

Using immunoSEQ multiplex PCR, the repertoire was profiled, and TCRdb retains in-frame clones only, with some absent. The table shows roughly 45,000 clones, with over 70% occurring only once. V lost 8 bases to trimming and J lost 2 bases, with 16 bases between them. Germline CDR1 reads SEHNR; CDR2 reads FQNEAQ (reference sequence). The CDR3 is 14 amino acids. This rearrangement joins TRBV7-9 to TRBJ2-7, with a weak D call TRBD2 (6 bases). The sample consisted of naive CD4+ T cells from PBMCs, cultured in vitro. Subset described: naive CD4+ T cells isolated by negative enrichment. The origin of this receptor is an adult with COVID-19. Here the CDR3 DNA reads TGTGCCAGCCGTGATAGCGGAAATACCTACGAGCAGTACTTC. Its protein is CASRDSGNTYEQYF.